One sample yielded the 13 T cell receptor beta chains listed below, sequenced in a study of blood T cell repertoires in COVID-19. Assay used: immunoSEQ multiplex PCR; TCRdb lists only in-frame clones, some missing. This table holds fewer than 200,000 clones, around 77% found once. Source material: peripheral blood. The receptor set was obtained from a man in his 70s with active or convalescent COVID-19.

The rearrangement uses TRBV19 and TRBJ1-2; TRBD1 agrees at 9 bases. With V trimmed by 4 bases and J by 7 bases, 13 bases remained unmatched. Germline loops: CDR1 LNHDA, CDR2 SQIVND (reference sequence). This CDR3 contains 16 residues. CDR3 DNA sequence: TGTGCCAGTAGTACCACTGGGGACAGGGCCATGGGTGGCTACACCTTC. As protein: CASSTTGDRAMGGYTF. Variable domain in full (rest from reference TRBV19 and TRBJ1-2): DGGITQSPKYLFRKEGQNVTLSCEQNLNHDAMYWYRQDPGQGLRLIYYSQIVNDFQKGDIAEGYSVSREKKESFPLTVTSAQKNPTAFYLCASSTTGDRAMGGYTFGSGTRLTVV.

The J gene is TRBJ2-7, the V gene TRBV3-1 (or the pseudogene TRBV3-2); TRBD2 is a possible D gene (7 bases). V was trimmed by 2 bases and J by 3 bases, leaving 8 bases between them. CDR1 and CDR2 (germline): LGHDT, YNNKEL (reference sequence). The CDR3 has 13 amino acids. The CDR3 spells CASSQRGGYEQYF. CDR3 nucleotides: TGTGCCAGCAGCCAAAGGGGGGGCTACGAGCAGTACTTC.

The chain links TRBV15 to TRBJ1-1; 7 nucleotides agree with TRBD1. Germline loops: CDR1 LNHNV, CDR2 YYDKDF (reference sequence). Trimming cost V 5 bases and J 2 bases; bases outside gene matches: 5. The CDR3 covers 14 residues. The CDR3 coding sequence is TGTGCCACCAGCCGACGGGACAGCAACACTGAAGCTTTCTTT. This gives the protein CATSRRDSNTEAFF.

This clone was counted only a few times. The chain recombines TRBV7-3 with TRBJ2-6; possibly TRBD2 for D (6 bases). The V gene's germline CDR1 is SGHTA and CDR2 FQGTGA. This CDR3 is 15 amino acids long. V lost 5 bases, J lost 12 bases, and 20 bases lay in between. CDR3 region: CASSPSGGKAPVLTF. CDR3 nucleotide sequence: TGTGCCAGCAGCCCGAGTGGAGGGAAAGCCCCCGTCCTGACTTTC.

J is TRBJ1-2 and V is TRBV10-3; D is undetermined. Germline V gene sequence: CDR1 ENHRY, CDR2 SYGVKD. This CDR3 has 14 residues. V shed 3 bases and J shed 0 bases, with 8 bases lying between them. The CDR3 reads CAISEGGTNYGYTF. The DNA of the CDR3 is TGTGCCATCAGTGAAGGCGGAACTAACTATGGCTACACCTTC.

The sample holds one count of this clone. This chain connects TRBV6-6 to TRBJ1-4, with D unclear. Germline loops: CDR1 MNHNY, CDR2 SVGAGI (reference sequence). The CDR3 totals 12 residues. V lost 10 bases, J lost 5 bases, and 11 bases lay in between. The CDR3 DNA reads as TGTGCCATCGGTCGACTGAATGAAAAACTGTTTTTT. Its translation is CAIGRLNEKLFF.

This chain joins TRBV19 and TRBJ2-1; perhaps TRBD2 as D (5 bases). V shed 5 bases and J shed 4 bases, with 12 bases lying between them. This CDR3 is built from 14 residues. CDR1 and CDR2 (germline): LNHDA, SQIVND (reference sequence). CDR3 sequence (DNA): TGTGCCAGTAGTCCCGGACTGAATTACAATGAGCAGTTCTTC. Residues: CASSPGLNYNEQFF.

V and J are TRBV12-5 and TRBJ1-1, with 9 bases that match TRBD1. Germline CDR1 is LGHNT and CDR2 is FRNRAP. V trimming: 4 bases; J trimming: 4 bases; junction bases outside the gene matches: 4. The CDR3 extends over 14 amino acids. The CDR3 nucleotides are TGTGCTAGTGGTTCGGACAGGGGTACCACTGAAGCTTTCTTT. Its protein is CASGSDRGTTEAFF. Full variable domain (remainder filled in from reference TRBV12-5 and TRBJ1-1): DARVTQTPRHKVTEMGQEVTMRCQPILGHNTVFWYRQTMMQGLELLAYFRNRAPLDDSGMPKDRFSAEMPDATLATLKIQPSEPRDSAVYFCASGSDRGTTEAFFGQGTRLTVV.

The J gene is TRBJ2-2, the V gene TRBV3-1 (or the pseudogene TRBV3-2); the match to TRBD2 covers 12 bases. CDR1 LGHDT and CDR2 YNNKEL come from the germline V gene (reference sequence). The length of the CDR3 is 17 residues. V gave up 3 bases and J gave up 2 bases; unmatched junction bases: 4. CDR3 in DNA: TGTGCCAGCAGCCATAGACTAGCGGGGGACAACACCGGGGAGCTGTTTTTT. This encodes CASSHRLAGDNTGELFF.

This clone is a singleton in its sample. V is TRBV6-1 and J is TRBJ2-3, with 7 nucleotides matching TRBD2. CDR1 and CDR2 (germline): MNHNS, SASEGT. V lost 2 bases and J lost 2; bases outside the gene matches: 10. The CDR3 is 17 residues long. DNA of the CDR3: TGTGCCAGCAGTGAACTTGAGGCTAGCGGATACACAGATACGCAGTATTTT. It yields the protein CASSELEASGYTDTQYF.

Here the CDR3 reads CASSSPGRGLSYEQYF. CDR3 in DNA: TGTGCCAGCAGTTCCCCTGGCAGGGGGCTTTCCTACGAGCAGTACTTC. The chain is built from TRBV6-2 or TRBV6-3 and TRBJ2-7, with 8 bases that match TRBD1. The germline V gene encodes CDR1 MNHEY and CDR2 SVGEGT. This CDR3 has 16 residues. The V and J ends lost 4 bases and 1 base, in that order; junction bases with no gene match: 9.

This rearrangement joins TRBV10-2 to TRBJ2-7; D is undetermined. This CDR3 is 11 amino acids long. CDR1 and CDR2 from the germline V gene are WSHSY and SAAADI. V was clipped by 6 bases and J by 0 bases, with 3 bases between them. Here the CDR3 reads CASRASYEQYF. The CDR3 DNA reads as TGCGCCAGCAGGGCCTCCTACGAGCAGTACTTC.

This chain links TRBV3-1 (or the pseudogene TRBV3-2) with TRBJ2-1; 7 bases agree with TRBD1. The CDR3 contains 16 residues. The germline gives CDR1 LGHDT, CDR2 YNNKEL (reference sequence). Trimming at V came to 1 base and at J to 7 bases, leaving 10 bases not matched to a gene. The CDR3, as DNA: TGTGCCAGCAGCCAAGGAGTAGGGGGCGTCGGGAATGAGCAGTTCTTC. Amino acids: CASSQGVGGVGNEQFF.